Below are 27 T cell receptor beta chains sequenced from a single sample in a study of T cell responses to AZD1222 COVID-19 vaccine. Only in-frame clones appear in the TCRdb table, and some are missing; sequencing was by immunoSEQ multiplex PCR. Found here are 110,000 or so clones, 70% to 90% of them singletons; the top ten hold 5.5% to 7.5%. Sample: peripheral blood, taken 28 days after the second AZD1222 dose. The receptor set was obtained from an adult who received the AZD1222 COVID-19 vaccine.

The rearrangement uses TRBV12-3 or TRBV12-4 and TRBJ1-2; D uncertain. The CDR3 extends over 13 amino acids. The germline V and J ends were trimmed by 4 bases and 5 bases, with 11 bases remaining between them. CDR3 in amino acids: CASSSTTEYGYTF. CDR3 sequence (DNA): TGTGCCAGCAGTTCAACGACGGAATATGGCTACACCTTC.

The rearrangement uses TRBV6-5 and TRBJ1-5, with D hard to call. Trimming left V 0 bases short and J 2 bases short, with 8 bases between. This CDR3 has 15 residues. The germline V gene encodes CDR1 MNHEY and CDR2 SVGAGI. Here the CDR3 DNA reads TGTGCCAGCAGTTACTCCCCCGGGGGCAATCAGCCCCAGCATTTT. Amino acid sequence: CASSYSPGGNQPQHF.

The V call is TRBV3-1 (or the pseudogene TRBV3-2), the J call TRBJ2-3; D possibly corresponds to TRBD2 (5 bases). CDR3 length: 14 residues. CDR1 is LGHDT, CDR2 YNNKEL, per germline (reference sequence). Trimming shortened V by 0 bases and J by 4 bases, and 8 bases separated the two germline ends. The CDR3 spells CASSQDRRADTQYF. Written as DNA, the CDR3 is TGTGCCAGCAGCCAAGATCGGCGGGCAGATACGCAGTATTTT.

The chain carries TRBV27 and TRBJ2-3; D unclear. This CDR3 comprises 12 residues. Germline CDR1 and CDR2: MNHEY and SMNVEV (reference sequence). V was clipped by 1 base and J by 5 bases, with 4 bases between them. In DNA form, the CDR3 reads TGTGCCAGCAGTTTATTAGGAGATACGCAGTATTTT. Its protein is CASSLLGDTQYF.

The gene calls are TRBV10-3 and TRBJ1-1; D gene unclear. Germline CDR1 ENHRY, CDR2 SYGVKD. Trimming took off 6 bases at V and 0 bases at J, with 8 bases between the two ends. This CDR3 is 13 amino acids long. The CDR3 DNA reads as TGTGCCATCAGGGGAGGGATGAACACTGAAGCTTTCTTT. Translated, it gives CAIRGGMNTEAFF.

The gene calls are TRBV5-6 and TRBJ1-1, with 7 bases identical to TRBD1. The CDR3 spans 16 residues. Germline lookup yields CDR1 SGHDT and CDR2 YYEEEE. V trimming: 3 bases; J trimming: 2 bases; junction bases outside the gene matches: 10. CDR3 sequence: CASSWTGRWANTEAFF. The CDR3 coding sequence is TGTGCCAGCAGCTGGACAGGCCGGTGGGCTAACACTGAAGCTTTCTTT.

V gene TRBV6-1 combines with J gene TRBJ2-6, with 7 bases lining up with TRBD1. Trimming removed 2 bases from V and 1 base from J; junction bases left unmatched: 8. CDR1 MNHNS and CDR2 SASEGT come from the germline V gene. The CDR3 runs 18 residues. CDR3 in amino acids: CASSEKGARVSGANVLTF. The CDR3 DNA is TGTGCCAGCAGTGAAAAGGGGGCGCGAGTATCTGGGGCCAACGTCCTGACTTTC.

The rearrangement links TRBV12-3 or TRBV12-4 to TRBJ1-1; D gene ambiguous. Trimming removed 3 bases from V and 8 bases from J, with 13 bases in between. The CDR3 spans 13 residues. CDR3 in DNA: TGTGCCAGCAGTTTGGGCAGCCTCTTCGAAGCTTTCTTT. Amino acids: CASSLGSLFEAFF.

V and J are TRBV11-1 and TRBJ2-1; the D gene is possibly TRBD1 (6 bases). Germline CDR1 is SGHAT and CDR2 is FQDESV (reference sequence). The CDR3 consists of 14 residues. Trimming left V 9 bases short and J 0 bases short, with 12 bases between. CDR3 coding DNA: TGTGCCAGTTGTTTAGGGGGCTCCTACAATGAGCAGTTCTTC. This codes for CASCLGGSYNEQFF.

The chain joins TRBV7-7 to TRBJ2-5, with a possible D match to TRBD1 (6 bases). V was trimmed by 5 bases and J by 5 bases, leaving 21 bases between them. Germline CDR1 reads SSHAT; CDR2 reads FNYEAQ (reference sequence). The CDR3 has 16 amino acids. The CDR3 here is CASSLTWTVGGETQYF. CDR3 DNA sequence: TGTGCCAGCAGCCTAACATGGACAGTGGGTGGCGAGACCCAGTACTTC.

On this clone itself: The same CDR3 also results from other DNA sequences found in this sample. This sequence joins TRBV28 and TRBJ1-1; D is unresolved. Trimming shortened V by 2 bases and J by 3 bases, and 10 bases separated the two germline ends. The V gene's germline CDR1 is MDHEN and CDR2 SYDVKM. CDR3 size: 14 residues. The chain's CDR3 is CASSLGPGDTEAFF. The CDR3 nucleotides are TGTGCCAGCAGTTTAGGGCCCGGGGACACTGAAGCTTTCTTT.

V gene TRBV19 combines with J gene TRBJ1-2, with D uncertain. The CDR3 length is 13 residues. CDR1 and CDR2 (germline): LNHDA, SQIVND (reference sequence). Deletions cut 0 bases from V and 2 bases from J, with 4 bases between. This CDR3 is CASSIDWNYGYTF. CDR3 nucleotides: TGTGCCAGTAGTATAGATTGGAACTATGGCTACACCTTC.

The V call is TRBV28, the J call TRBJ1-1; 10 bases match TRBD1. V shed 6 bases and J 1 base; nucleotides not matched to a gene: 2. The CDR3 sequence is 14 residues long. Germline CDR1 is MDHEN and CDR2 is SYDVKM. CDR3 nucleotide sequence: TGTGCCAGCAGGACAGGGGGCGCGAACACTGAAGCTTTCTTT. Protein: CASRTGGANTEAFF.

CDR3 nucleotide sequence: TGTGCCAGCAGCTTAGACCCCCTCGGGGGGGCAAAAAACACCGGGGAGCTGTTTTTT. Translation gives CASSLDPLGGAKNTGELFF. This chain connects TRBV7-3 to TRBJ2-2; 8 bases agree with TRBD2. The CDR3 totals 19 residues. Germline CDR1 and CDR2: SGHTA and FQGTGA. The ends lost 2 bases at V and 2 bases at J; junction bases unmatched: 13.

The rearrangement uses TRBV2 and TRBJ1-2; TRBD1 matches at 8 bases. The length of the CDR3 is 14 residues. Unmatched junction bases numbered 7, after V lost 5 bases and J lost 5 bases. CDR1 and CDR2 from the germline V gene are SNHLY and FYNNEI. CDR3 bases: TGTGCCAGCAGTAAACAGGGGGTCTTGTATGGCTACACCTTC. Protein: CASSKQGVLYGYTF.

The sample holds one count of this clone. This chain joins TRBV7-2 and TRBJ1-6; 8 nucleotides agree with TRBD1. Germline CDR1 SGHTA, CDR2 FQGNSA. The CDR3 runs to 14 residues. The ends lost 5 bases at V and 5 bases at J; junction bases unmatched: 2. CDR3 amino acids: CASSPQGDNSPLHF. The DNA for the CDR3 is TGTGCCAGCAGCCCACAGGGGGATAATTCACCCCTCCACTTT.

This clone was detected a few times. The chain couples TRBV7-2 to TRBJ1-1; D is perhaps TRBD1 (5 bases). Looked up from germline, CDR1 is SGHTA and CDR2 is FQGNSA. The V end was cut by 5 bases, the J end by 5 bases, with 21 bases between. The CDR3 is made up of 16 amino acids. The CDR3, as DNA: TGTGCCAGCAGCCCATGGGGCGGAGGGGAGAGAACTGAAGCTTTCTTT. Translating it yields CASSPWGGGERTEAFF. The complete variable domain, with remaining parts taken from reference TRBV7-2 and TRBJ1-1, reads GAGVSQSPSNKVTEKGKDVELRCDPISGHTALYWYRQSLGQGLEFLIYFQGNSAPDKSGLPSDRFSAERTGGSVSTLTIQRTQQEDSAVYLCASSPWGGGERTEAFFGQGTRLTVV.

V is TRBV5-6 and J is TRBJ1-2, with TRBD1 as a possible D gene (5 bases). CDR1 is SGHDT and CDR2 is YYEEEE in the germline V gene. Deletions cut 4 bases from V and 4 bases from J, with 11 bases between. The length of the CDR3 is 13 residues. The CDR3 loop is CASSVGVGYGYTF. CDR3 in DNA: TGTGCCAGCAGCGTGGGGGTGGGCTATGGCTACACCTTC.

DNA of the CDR3: TGCAGCGTTGCTATGGATACGCAGTATTTT. The encoded protein is CSVAMDTQYF. The chain combines TRBV29-1 with TRBJ2-3; no clear D gene. The V end was cut by 4 bases, the J end by 6 bases, with 5 bases between. CDR1 SQVTM and CDR2 ANQGSEA come from the germline V gene. The CDR3 sequence is 10 residues long.

V and J are TRBV19 and TRBJ1-3; TRBD1 is a possible D gene (6 bases). Trimming removed 4 bases at V and 2 bases at J, with 12 bases between. The CDR3 sequence is 15 residues long. CDR1 is LNHDA, CDR2 SQIVND, per germline (reference sequence). The CDR3 loop reads CASSTEGGPGNTIYF. The DNA of the CDR3 is TGTGCCAGTAGTACCGAAGGGGGGCCTGGAAACACCATATATTTT.

This chain joins TRBV2 and TRBJ1-2, with unresolved D. The CDR3 runs to 12 residues. With 3 bases removed from V and 6 bases from J, the gap between germline ends came to 8 bases. Germline V gene sequence: CDR1 SNHLY, CDR2 FYNNEI. CDR3 in amino acids: CASSDQDDGYTF. The CDR3 nucleotides are TGTGCCAGCAGTGACCAGGACGATGGCTACACCTTC.

The chain recombines TRBV4-3 with TRBJ2-5; 10 bases agree with TRBD2. CDR3 size: 17 residues. CDR1 and CDR2 from the germline V gene are LGHNA and YSLEER. With V trimmed by 2 bases and J by 5 bases, 11 bases remained unmatched. The CDR3 region has the DNA TGCGCCAGCAGCCAACAACACCCTAGCGGGGGCAGGGAGACCCAGTACTTC. It translates to CASSQQHPSGGRETQYF.

This rearrangement joins TRBV7-9 to TRBJ2-7, with D hard to call. The CDR3 sequence is 15 residues long. In germline, CDR1 is SEHNR, CDR2 FQNEAQ (reference sequence). Deletions cut 7 bases from V and 10 bases from J, with 26 bases between. The CDR3 DNA reads TGTGCCAGCACCTTGGACGGGCAATCTCCTAAGCGCCAGTACTTC. Translated, it gives CASTLDGQSPKRQYF.

Here the CDR3 reads CASTRNAQATEAFF. DNA of the CDR3: TGTGCCAGCACCCGTAACGCACAAGCCACTGAAGCTTTCTTT. V is TRBV27 and J is TRBJ1-1; D unresolved. The CDR3 runs 14 residues. V lost 7 bases and J lost 4, with 16 bases in between. CDR1 MNHEY and CDR2 SMNVEV come from the germline V gene (reference sequence).

The genes are TRBV7-9 and TRBJ1-1, with TRBD1 matching over 7 bases. Germline V gives CDR1 SEHNR, CDR2 FQNEAQ (reference sequence). V was clipped by 8 bases and J by 0 bases; unmatched bases: 6. The CDR3 is 14 residues long. Written as DNA, the CDR3 is TGTGCCAGCTCGACAGGGCTCATGAACACTGAAGCTTTCTTT. Translated, it gives CASSTGLMNTEAFF.

This clone has a handful of counts. The J gene is TRBJ2-1, the V gene TRBV9; 8 bases line up with TRBD2. V shed 0 bases and J 0 bases; nucleotides not matched to a gene: 2. Germline CDR1 and CDR2: SGDLS and YYNGEE. This CDR3 region has 16 residues. The CDR3 nucleotides are TGTGCCAGCAGCGTAGCGCGGGGGGTCTCCTACAATGAGCAGTTCTTC. Translated: CASSVARGVSYNEQFF.

Notes on this clone: This CDR3 is also generated by other DNA sequences in the sample. This chain uses TRBV28 with TRBJ1-5; 8 bases fit TRBD1. This CDR3 contains 15 residues. Germline assignment: CDR1 MDHEN and CDR2 SYDVKM. The V and J ends lost 4 bases and 4 bases, in that order; junction bases with no gene match: 6. CDR3 protein: CASSSAGTGNQPQHF. CDR3 DNA: TGTGCCAGCAGTTCTGCCGGGACAGGTAATCAGCCCCAGCATTTT.